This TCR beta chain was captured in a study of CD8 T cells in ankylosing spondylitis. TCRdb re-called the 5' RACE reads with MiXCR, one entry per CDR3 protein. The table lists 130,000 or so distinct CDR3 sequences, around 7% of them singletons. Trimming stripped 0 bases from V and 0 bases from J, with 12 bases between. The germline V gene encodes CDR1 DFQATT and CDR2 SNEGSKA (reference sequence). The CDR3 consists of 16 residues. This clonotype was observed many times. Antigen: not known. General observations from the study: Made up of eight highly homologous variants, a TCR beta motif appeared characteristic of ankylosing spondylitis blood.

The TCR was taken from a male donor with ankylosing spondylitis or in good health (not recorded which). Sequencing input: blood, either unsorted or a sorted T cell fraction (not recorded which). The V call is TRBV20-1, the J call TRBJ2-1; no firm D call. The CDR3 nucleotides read TGCAGTGCTAGAGATGTCAACGCCCCCTCCTACAATGAGCAGTTCTTC. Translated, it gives CSARDVNAPSYNEQFF.